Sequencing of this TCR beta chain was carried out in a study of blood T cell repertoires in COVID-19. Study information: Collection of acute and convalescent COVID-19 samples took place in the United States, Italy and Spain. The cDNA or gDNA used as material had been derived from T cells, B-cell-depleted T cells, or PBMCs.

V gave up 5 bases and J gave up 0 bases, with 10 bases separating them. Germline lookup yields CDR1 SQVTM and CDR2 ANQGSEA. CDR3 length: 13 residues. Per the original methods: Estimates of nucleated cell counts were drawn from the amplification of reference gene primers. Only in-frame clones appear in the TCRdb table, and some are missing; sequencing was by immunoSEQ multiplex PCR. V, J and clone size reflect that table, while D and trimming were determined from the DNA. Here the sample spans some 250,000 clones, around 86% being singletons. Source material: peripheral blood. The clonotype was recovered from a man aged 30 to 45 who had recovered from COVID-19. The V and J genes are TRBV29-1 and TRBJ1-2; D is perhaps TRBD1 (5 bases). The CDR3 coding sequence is TGCAGCGTTTTACAGGCGGCTAACTATGGCTACACCTTC. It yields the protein CSVLQAANYGYTF. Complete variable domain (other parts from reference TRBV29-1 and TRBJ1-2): SAVISQKPSRDICQRGTSLTIQCQVDSQVTMMFWYRQQPGQSLTLIATANQGSEATYESGFVIDKFPISRPNLTFSTLTVSNMSPEDSSIYLCSVLQAANYGYTFGSGTRLTVV.